The clone carrying this T cell receptor beta chain has at least ten counts. Trimming pared 8 bases from V and 5 bases from J, leaving 19 bases between. CDR3 length: 14 residues. Germline loops: CDR1 MGHDK, CDR2 SYGVNS. Researchers amplified the TCR beta CDR3 regions from RNA transcripts. The HTBI primer set served for first-round RT-PCR of the TCR CDR3. TCRdb re-analysed the multiplex PCR reads in MiXCR, keeping a single row per CDR3 protein. The table records about 200,000 distinct CDR3 sequences, 18% of them present only once. This sample is part of a study of T cells in Graves' hyperthyroidism and ophthalmopathy.

The sequencing input was blood. This receptor was obtained from a middle-aged man with Graves' hyperthyroidism. The V and J genes are TRBV25-1 and TRBJ2-7; D is tentatively TRBD1 or TRBD2 (6 bases each). CDR3 DNA: TGTGCCAGCGCCAGTAGGGGGACTGGTGACGAGCAGTACTTC. Its translation is CASASRGTGDEQYF.